This TCR beta chain was obtained from a study of shared clonotypes between healthy human individuals. Germline CDR1 and CDR2: SGHRS and YFSETQ. Trimming at V came to 4 bases and at J to 0 bases, leaving 2 bases not matched to a gene. This CDR3 region has 15 residues. Findings of the study overall: Among a few donors, roughly 5% of naive CD4 clonotypes were found in common. Sample collection involved blood only; tissue repertoires are likely different. Naive subsets generally exceeded memory subsets in estimated richness.

Data came from immunoSEQ multiplex PCR; TCRdb stores just in-frame clones and leaves some out. This table has around 940,000 clones, about three quarters appearing once. To note about this clone: The antigen is undetermined.

The rearrangement uses TRBV5-1 and TRBJ2-1; 9 bases line up with TRBD2. The sequence came from a man younger than 35 in good health. The sequenced sample was memory CD4+ T cells sorted from blood. The subset: CD45RA-negative fraction. The CDR3 loop reads CASSPSGNSYNEQFF. The CDR3 DNA reads TGCGCCAGCAGCCCTAGCGGGAACTCCTACAATGAGCAGTTCTTC. The full variable domain, rest sourced from reference TRBV5-1 and TRBJ2-1, is KAGVTQTPRYLIKTRGQQVTLSCSPISGHRSVSWYQQTPGQGLQFLFEYFSETQRNKGNFPGRFSGRQFSNSRSEMNVSTLELGDSALYLCASSPSGNSYNEQFFGPGTRLTVL.